This TCR beta chain was identified in a study of control samples from healthy donors and cancer patients (TCRdb year 2020). CDR1 and CDR2, per the germline V gene (reference sequence), are GTSNPN and SVGIG. Germline trimming amounts to 2 bases on V and 11 bases on J, with 13 as the count of junction bases outside the gene matches. Spanning cysteine to phenylalanine, the CDR3 consists of 15 amino acids. Just CDR3 DNA is preserved here, 45 bases in frame from base 1. On this clone itself: Its binding antigen is unknown. No much larger clone is present one base from it, and per-base qualities are unavailable.

Libraries were constructed by the immunoSEQ multiplex PCR assay. The table comes from immuneACCESS by way of TCRdb, which keeps in-frame sequences with V and J called. Part of the clones is missing from these tables; in studies checked, under half for an unresolved V gene and the rest for unknown reasons. Within this sample are 110,000 or so clones, with more than 75% of them counted one time only. 9.5% to 13% of the sample lies in the top ten. The material sequenced was blood. The TCR sequence derives from a man aged 30 to 45 in good health. The chain links TRBV30 with TRBJ1-5; 9 central bases correspond to TRBD1. The nucleotide sequence reads TGTGCCTGGAGTCTAGGGACAGGGTCCGGGCAAACCCAGCATTTT. This translates into CAWSLGTGSGQTQHF.